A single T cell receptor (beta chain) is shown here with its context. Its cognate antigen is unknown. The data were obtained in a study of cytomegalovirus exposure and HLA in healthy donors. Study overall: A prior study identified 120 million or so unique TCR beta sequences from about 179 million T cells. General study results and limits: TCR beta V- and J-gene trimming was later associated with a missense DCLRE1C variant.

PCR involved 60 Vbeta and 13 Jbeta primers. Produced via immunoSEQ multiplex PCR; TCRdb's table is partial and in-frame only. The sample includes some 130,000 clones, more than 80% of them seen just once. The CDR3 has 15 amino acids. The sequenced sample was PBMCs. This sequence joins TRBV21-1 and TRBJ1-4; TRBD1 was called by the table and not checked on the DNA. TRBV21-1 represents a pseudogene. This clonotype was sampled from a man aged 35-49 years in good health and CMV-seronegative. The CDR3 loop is CASSSYRGRFEKLFF. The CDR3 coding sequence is TGTGCCAGCAGCAGTTACAGGGGGCGCTTTGAAAAACTGTTTTTT.